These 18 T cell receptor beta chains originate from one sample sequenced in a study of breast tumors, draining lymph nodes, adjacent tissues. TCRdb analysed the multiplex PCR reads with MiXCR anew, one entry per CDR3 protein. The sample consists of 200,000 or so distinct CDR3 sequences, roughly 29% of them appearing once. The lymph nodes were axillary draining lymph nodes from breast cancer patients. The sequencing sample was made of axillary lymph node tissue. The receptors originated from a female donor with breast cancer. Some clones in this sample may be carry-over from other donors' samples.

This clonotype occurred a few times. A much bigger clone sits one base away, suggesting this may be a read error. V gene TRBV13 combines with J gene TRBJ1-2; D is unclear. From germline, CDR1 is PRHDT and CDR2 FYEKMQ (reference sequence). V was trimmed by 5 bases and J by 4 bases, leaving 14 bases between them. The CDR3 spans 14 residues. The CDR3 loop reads CASSPLGSGYGYTF. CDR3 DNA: TGTGCCAGCAGCCCGCTCGGGAGTGGCTATGGCTACACCTTC.

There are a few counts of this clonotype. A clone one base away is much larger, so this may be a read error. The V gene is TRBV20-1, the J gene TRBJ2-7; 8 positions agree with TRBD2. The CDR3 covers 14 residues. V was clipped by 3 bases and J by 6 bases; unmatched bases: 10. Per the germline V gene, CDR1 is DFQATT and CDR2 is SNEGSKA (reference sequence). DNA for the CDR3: TGCAGTGCTAGGGGACTAGGGGGGACCTCCGAGCAGTACTTC. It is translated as CSARGLGGTSEQYF.

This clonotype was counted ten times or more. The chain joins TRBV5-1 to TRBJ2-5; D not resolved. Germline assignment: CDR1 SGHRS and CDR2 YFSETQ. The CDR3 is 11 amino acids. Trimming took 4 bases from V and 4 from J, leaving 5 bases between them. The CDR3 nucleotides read TGCGCCAGCAGCATTTCAGAGACCCAGTACTTC. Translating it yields CASSISETQYF. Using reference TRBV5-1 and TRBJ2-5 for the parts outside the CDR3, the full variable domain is KAGVTQTPRYLIKTRGQQVTLSCSPISGHRSVSWYQQTPGQGLQFLFEYFSETQRNKGNFPGRFSGRQFSNSRSEMNVSTLELGDSALYLCASSISETQYFGPGTRLLVL.

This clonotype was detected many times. The CDR3 is CASSAGGTSHNSPLHF. DNA for the CDR3: TGTGCCAGTAGTGCCGGGGGGACGTCCCATAATTCACCCCTCCACTTT. The chain combines TRBV19 with TRBJ1-6, with D tentatively TRBD1 (5 bases). V dropped 5 bases and J dropped 5 bases, with 16 bases sitting between them. This CDR3 is built from 16 residues. Per the germline V gene, CDR1 is LNHDA and CDR2 is SQIVND (reference sequence).

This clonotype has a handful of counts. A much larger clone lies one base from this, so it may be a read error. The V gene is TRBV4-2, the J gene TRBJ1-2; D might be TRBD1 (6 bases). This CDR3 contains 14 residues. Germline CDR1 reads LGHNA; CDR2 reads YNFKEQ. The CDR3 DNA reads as TGTGCCCGCAGCCAAGTACAGGGCGTCGGGGGCTACACCTTC. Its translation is CARSQVQGVGGYTF.

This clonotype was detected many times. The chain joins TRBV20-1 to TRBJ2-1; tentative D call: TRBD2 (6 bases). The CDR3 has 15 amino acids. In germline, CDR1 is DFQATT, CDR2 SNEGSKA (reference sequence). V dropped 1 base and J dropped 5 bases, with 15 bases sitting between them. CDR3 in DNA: TGCAGTGCTAGAGGGGAACTAGCTATAAACAATGAGCAGTTCTTC. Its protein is CSARGELAINNEQFF.

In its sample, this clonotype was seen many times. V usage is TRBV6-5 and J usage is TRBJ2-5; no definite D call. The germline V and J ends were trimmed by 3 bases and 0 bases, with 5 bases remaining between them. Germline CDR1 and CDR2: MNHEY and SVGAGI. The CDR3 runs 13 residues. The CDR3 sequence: CASSYQYQETQYF. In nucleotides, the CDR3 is TGTGCCAGCAGTTATCAGTACCAAGAGACCCAGTACTTC.

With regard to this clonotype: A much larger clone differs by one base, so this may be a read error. The CDR3 DNA reads as TGCAGTGCTAGTGGAAAACGAGACAGGGCCGTCCACGAGCAGTACTTC. It specifies CSASGKRDRAVHEQYF. The rearrangement uses TRBV20-1 and TRBJ2-7, with TRBD1 matching 7 bases. Germline V gives CDR1 DFQATT, CDR2 SNEGSKA (reference sequence). V shed 3 bases, J shed 5 bases, and the junction held 16 bases outside the gene matches. CDR3 length equals 16 residues.

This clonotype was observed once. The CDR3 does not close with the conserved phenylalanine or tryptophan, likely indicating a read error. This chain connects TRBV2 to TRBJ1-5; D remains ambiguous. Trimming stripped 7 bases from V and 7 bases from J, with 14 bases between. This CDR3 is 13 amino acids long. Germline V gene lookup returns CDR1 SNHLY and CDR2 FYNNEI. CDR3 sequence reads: CASKDTAGQPQHL. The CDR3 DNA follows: TGTGCCAGCAAAGACACCGCAGGCCAGCCCCAGCATCTT.

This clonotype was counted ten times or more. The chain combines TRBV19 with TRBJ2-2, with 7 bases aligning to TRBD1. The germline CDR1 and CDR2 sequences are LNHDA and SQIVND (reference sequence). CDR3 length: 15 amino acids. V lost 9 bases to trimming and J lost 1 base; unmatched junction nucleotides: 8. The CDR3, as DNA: TGTGCCAGCCATACCGGGACAGAGAACACCGGGGAGCTGTTTTTT. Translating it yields CASHTGTENTGELFF.

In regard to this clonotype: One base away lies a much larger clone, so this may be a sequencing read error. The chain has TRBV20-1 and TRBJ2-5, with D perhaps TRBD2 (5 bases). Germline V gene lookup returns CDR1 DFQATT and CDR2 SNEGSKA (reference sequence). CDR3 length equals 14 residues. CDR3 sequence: CSASGLMRQATQYF. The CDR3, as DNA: TGCAGTGCTAGTGGACTTATGCGGCAAGCGACCCAGTACTTC.

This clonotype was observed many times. The CDR3 reads CSARTSGRGSQETQYF. CDR3 coding DNA: TGCAGTGCAAGGACTAGCGGGAGAGGGAGTCAAGAGACCCAGTACTTC. The rearrangement joins TRBV20-1 to TRBJ2-5; 13 bases match TRBD2. Germline CDR1 and CDR2: DFQATT and SNEGSKA (reference sequence). The CDR3 has 16 residues. Losses at the gene ends were 6 bases for V and 2 bases for J; bases not matched to a gene: 9.

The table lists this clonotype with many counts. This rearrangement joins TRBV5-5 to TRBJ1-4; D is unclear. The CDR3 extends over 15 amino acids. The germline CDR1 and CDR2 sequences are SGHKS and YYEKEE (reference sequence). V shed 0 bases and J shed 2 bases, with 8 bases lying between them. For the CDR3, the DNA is TGTGCCAGCAGCTTGGCGGGGAGGACTAATGAAAAACTGTTTTTT. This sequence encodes CASSLAGRTNEKLFF.

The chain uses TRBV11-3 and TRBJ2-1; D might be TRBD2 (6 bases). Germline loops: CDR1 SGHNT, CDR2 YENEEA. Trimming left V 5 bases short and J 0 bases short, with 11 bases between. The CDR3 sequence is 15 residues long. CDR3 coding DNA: TGTGCCAGCAGCGATCCCGGGAGCTCCTACAATGAGCAGTTCTTC. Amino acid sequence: CASSDPGSSYNEQFF.

CDR3 sequence reads: CASSLHLQGAGHTF. CDR3 coding DNA: TGTGCCAGCAGCTTGCACCTACAGGGGGCAGGCCACACCTTC. The chain combines TRBV5-5 with TRBJ1-2; 9 nucleotides agree with TRBD1. The V segment lost 1 base and the J segment 12 bases; nucleotides outside the gene matches: 10. This CDR3 has 14 residues. Per germline, CDR1 SGHKS and CDR2 YYEKEE (reference sequence). Full variable domain (remainder filled in from reference TRBV5-5 and TRBJ1-2): DAGVTQSPTHLIKTRGQQVTLRCSPISGHKSVSWYQQVLGQGPQFIFQYYEKEERGRGNFPDRFSARQFPNYSSELNVNALLLGDSALYLCASSLHLQGAGHTFGSGTRLTVV.

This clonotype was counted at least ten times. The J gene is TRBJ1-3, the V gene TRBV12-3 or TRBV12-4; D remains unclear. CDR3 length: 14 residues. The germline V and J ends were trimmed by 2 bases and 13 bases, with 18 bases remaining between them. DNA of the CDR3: TGTGCCAGCAGTTTAAGAAACCCGAGCGGACCTATATATTTT. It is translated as CASSLRNPSGPIYF.

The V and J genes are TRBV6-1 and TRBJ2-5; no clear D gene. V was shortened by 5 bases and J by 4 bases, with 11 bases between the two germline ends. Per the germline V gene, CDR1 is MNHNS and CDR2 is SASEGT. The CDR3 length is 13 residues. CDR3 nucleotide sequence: TGTGCCAGCAGTCAGGACCCAGGAGAGACCCAGTACTTC. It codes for CASSQDPGETQYF.

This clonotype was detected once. CDR3 sequence: CASSLDLSSYNSPLHF. Here the CDR3 DNA reads TGTGCCAGCAGCCTGGACTTGAGCTCCTATAATTCACCCCTCCACTTT. The chain links TRBV7-2 to TRBJ1-6; no firm D call. In germline, CDR1 is SGHTA, CDR2 FQGNSA. V lost 5 bases to trimming and J lost 0 bases, with 11 bases between them. The CDR3 runs 16 residues.